This entry lists 29 T cell receptor beta chains sequenced from one sample in a study of blood T cell repertoires in COVID-19. The protocol was immunoSEQ multiplex PCR, while the TCRdb copy is restricted to in-frame clones and leaves out a portion. Among 250,000 or so clones listed, roughly 79% were seen once. Material: peripheral blood. Every receptor here comes from an elderly woman with acute or convalescent COVID-19.

The rearrangement joins TRBV29-1 to TRBJ1-1; the D is unclear. Trimming stripped 4 bases from V and 0 bases from J, with 9 bases between. This CDR3 region has 13 residues. The germline V gene encodes CDR1 SQVTM and CDR2 ANQGSEA. CDR3 residues: CSVVRVLNTEAFF. The CDR3 DNA reads as TGCAGCGTTGTGAGAGTTTTGAACACTGAAGCTTTCTTT. Based on the CDR3 plus reference TRBV29-1 and TRBJ1-1, the full variable domain is SAVISQKPSRDICQRGTSLTIQCQVDSQVTMMFWYRQQPGQSLTLIATANQGSEATYESGFVIDKFPISRPNLTFSTLTVSNMSPEDSSIYLCSVVRVLNTEAFFGQGTRLTVV.

Only one count was recorded for this clone. The chain joins TRBV15 to TRBJ1-2; 8 bases agree with TRBD1. The CDR3 has 15 amino acids. Germline V gene lookup returns CDR1 LNHNV and CDR2 YYDKDF (reference sequence). J gave up 0 bases and V 2 bases, and 2 bases lay outside the gene matches. The CDR3 coding sequence is TGTGCCACCAGCAGAAGGACAGGGACTAACTATGGCTACACCTTC. Translating gives CATSRRTGTNYGYTF.

As regards this clone: Additional DNA sequences in this sample encode the identical CDR3. The CDR3 here is CASSQSTGAGVQETQYF. CDR3 coding DNA: TGCGCCAGCAGCCAATCCACAGGGGCCGGGGTCCAGGAGACCCAGTACTTC. This chain uses TRBV4-3 with TRBJ2-5; the match to TRBD1 covers 7 bases. The J segment lost 5 bases and the V segment lost 2 bases, leaving 14 bases of the junction unmatched. Per germline, CDR1 LGHNA and CDR2 YSLEER. The CDR3 loop spans 17 amino acids.

V is TRBV3-1 (or the pseudogene TRBV3-2) and J is TRBJ1-3; no clear D. The CDR3 length is 14 residues. Looked up from germline, CDR1 is LGHDT and CDR2 is YNNKEL (reference sequence). V lost 4 bases, J lost 4 bases, and 11 bases lay in between. CDR3 protein: CASSPRTVGNTIYF. The CDR3 DNA reads as TGTGCCAGCAGCCCCCGGACTGTAGGAAACACCATATATTTT.

The chain couples TRBV11-2 to TRBJ2-5; 7 nucleotides match TRBD1. This CDR3 is 15 amino acids long. Germline trimming cut 1 base from V and 3 bases from J; bases unmatched to any gene: 5. Per germline, CDR1 SGHAT and CDR2 FQNNGV. CDR3 amino acids: CASSLGTGDEETQYF. The CDR3 region has the DNA TGTGCCAGCAGCTTAGGAACAGGGGATGAAGAGACCCAGTACTTC.

The J gene is TRBJ2-7, the V gene TRBV18; D is possibly TRBD1 (6 bases). Germline assignment: CDR1 KGHSH and CDR2 LQKENI. The CDR3 is 14 residues long. The V end was cut by 2 bases, the J end by 7 bases, with 15 bases between. The CDR3 DNA follows: TGTGCCAGCTCACCATCCTCCAGGGGTGCAGAGCAGTACTTC. Protein product: CASSPSSRGAEQYF.

The V gene is TRBV9, the J gene TRBJ1-6, with D maybe TRBD1 (5 bases). Germline lookup yields CDR1 SGDLS and CDR2 YYNGEE. V dropped 0 bases and J dropped 1 base, with 5 bases sitting between them. CDR3 size: 15 residues. The CDR3 region has the DNA TGTGCCAGCAGCGTAGAGGGGTCCTATAATTCACCCCTCCACTTT. It specifies CASSVEGSYNSPLHF. Drawing the rest from reference TRBV9 and TRBJ1-6, the complete variable domain is DSGVTQTPKHLITATGQRVTLRCSPRSGDLSVYWYQQSLDQGLQFLIQYYNGEERAKGNILERFSAQQFPDLHSELNLSSLELGDSALYFCASSVEGSYNSPLHFGNGTRLTVT.

This sequence joins TRBV6-5 and TRBJ1-2; 8 bases line up with TRBD1. Germline-derived CDR1 and CDR2 are MNHEY and SVGAGI. V shed 6 bases, J shed 10 bases, and the junction held 4 bases outside the gene matches. CDR3 length: 11 residues. CDR3 protein: CASRRTGPYTF. DNA for the CDR3: TGTGCCAGCAGGAGGACAGGGCCCTACACCTTC.

The J gene is TRBJ1-5, the V gene TRBV5-1; possible D gene TRBD1, 5 bases. This CDR3 is 14 amino acids long. CDR1 SGHRS and CDR2 YFSETQ come from the germline V gene. V was shortened by 4 bases and J by 5 bases, with 13 bases between the two germline ends. This CDR3 is CASSRWGEDQPQHF. The DNA of the CDR3 is TGCGCCAGCAGCCGATGGGGGGAGGATCAGCCCCAGCATTTT.

The gene calls are TRBV7-9 and TRBJ2-5; TRBD2 is a possible D gene (5 bases). CDR1 SEHNR and CDR2 FQNEAQ come from the germline V gene (reference sequence). The CDR3 loop spans 15 amino acids. Trimming removed 2 bases from V and 2 bases from J, with 12 bases in between. The CDR3 loop reads CASSLWADLQETQYF. In DNA form, the CDR3 reads TGTGCCAGCAGCTTATGGGCGGACTTACAAGAGACCCAGTACTTC. The entire variable domain, with the rest obtained from reference TRBV7-9 and TRBJ2-5, is as follows: DTGVSQNPRHKITKRGQNVTFRCDPISEHNRLYWYRQTLGQGPEFLTYFQNEAQLEKSRLLSDRFSAERPKGSFSTLEIQRTEQGDSAMYLCASSLWADLQETQYFGPGTRLLVL.

V usage is TRBV5-1 and J usage is TRBJ1-1; TRBD1 matches at 11 bases. This CDR3 region has 16 residues. Germline V lookup: CDR1 SGHRS, CDR2 YFSETQ. V lost 0 bases and J lost 7; bases outside the gene matches: 8. Written as DNA, the CDR3 is TGCGCCAGCAGCTTGGACGGGACAGGGGGTCGGATTGAAGCTTTCTTT. This gives the protein CASSLDGTGGRIEAFF.

The chain couples TRBV2 to TRBJ1-5; D is uncertain. CDR1 and CDR2 (germline): SNHLY, FYNNEI. The V and J ends lost 3 bases and 4 bases respectively, with 10 bases between them. CDR3 length: 14 residues. The CDR3 sequence is CASSDVQLNQPQHF. CDR3 coding DNA: TGTGCCAGCAGTGACGTCCAGTTAAATCAGCCCCAGCATTTT.

The CDR3 here is CATSRDPTGANSPLHF. CDR3 nucleotides: TGTGCCACCAGCAGAGATCCCACAGGGGCCAATTCACCCCTCCACTTT. This rearrangement joins TRBV15 to TRBJ1-6; 7 nucleotides agree with TRBD1. Germline V gene sequence: CDR1 LNHNV, CDR2 YYDKDF (reference sequence). This CDR3 has 16 amino acids. V lost 0 bases, J lost 7 bases, and 6 bases stayed unmatched.

The chain uses TRBV7-3 and TRBJ2-2, with 9 nucleotides matching TRBD1. The CDR3 is made up of 16 amino acids. Per germline, CDR1 SGHTA and CDR2 FQGTGA. The V gene end was trimmed by 0 bases and the J gene end by 8 bases; junction bases not matched to a gene: 7. For the CDR3, the DNA is TGTGCCAGCAGCTTAACCGGGACAGGGTCATCGGGGGAGCTGTTTTTT. Amino acid sequence: CASSLTGTGSSGELFF.

The rearrangement uses TRBV19 and TRBJ2-2; no definite D call. The CDR3 is 13 amino acids. V was pared by 5 bases and J by 6 bases, with 10 bases between. Germline V gene sequence: CDR1 LNHDA, CDR2 SQIVND (reference sequence). CDR3 residues: CASSSVRAGELFF. For the CDR3, the DNA is TGTGCCAGTAGTTCTGTGAGAGCCGGGGAGCTGTTTTTT.

The rearrangement joins TRBV2 to TRBJ2-3, with 8 bases aligning to TRBD2. J lost 0 bases, V lost 4 bases, and 12 bases had no gene match. The germline CDR1 and CDR2 sequences are SNHLY and FYNNEI. The CDR3 consists of 18 residues. This CDR3 reads CASSARSGGAISTDTQYF. In nucleotides, the CDR3 is TGTGCCAGCAGTGCAAGGTCGGGGGGGGCGATTAGCACAGATACGCAGTATTTT. Looking up the rest from reference TRBV2 and TRBJ2-3 gives the full variable domain: EPEVTQTPSHQVTQMGQEVILRCVPISNHLYFYWYRQILGQKVEFLVSFYNNEISEKSEIFDDQFSVERPDGSNFTLKIRSTKLEDSAMYFCASSARSGGAISTDTQYFGPGTRLTVL.

The genes are TRBV4-2 and TRBJ1-2, with TRBD1 as a possible D gene (6 bases). This CDR3 region has 15 residues. Trimming pared 1 base from V and 0 bases from J, leaving 9 bases between. CDR1 and CDR2 (germline): LGHNA, YNFKEQ. This CDR3 is CASSQGTAPNYGYTF. The DNA of the CDR3 is TGTGCCAGCAGCCAAGGGACAGCCCCTAACTATGGCTACACCTTC.

This chain joins TRBV18 and TRBJ1-1; a weak D match, TRBD1 (5 bases). The CDR3 totals 15 residues. V was pared by 2 bases and J by 2 bases, with 12 bases between. The germline V gene has CDR1 KGHSH and CDR2 LQKENI. The CDR3 region is CASSPGAGRNTEAFF. Here the CDR3 DNA reads TGTGCCAGCTCACCAGGGGCAGGGCGTAACACTGAAGCTTTCTTT.

The chain joins TRBV6-2 or TRBV6-3 to TRBJ1-5; no firm D call. Trimming removed 2 bases at V and 7 bases at J, with 9 bases between. There are 13 residues in the CDR3. From germline, CDR1 is MNHEY and CDR2 SVGEGT. The CDR3 protein is CASSYIPGQPQHF. CDR3 coding DNA: TGTGCCAGCAGTTACATTCCGGGACAGCCCCAGCATTTT.

On this clone itself: In the same sample, other DNA sequences code for this CDR3. V gene TRBV5-4 combines with J gene TRBJ2-2; D is possibly TRBD1 (6 bases). Germline lookup yields CDR1 SGHNT and CDR2 YYREEE (reference sequence). Trimming took 0 bases from V and 0 from J, leaving 12 bases between them. CDR3 size: 17 residues. The CDR3, as DNA: TGTGCCAGCAGCTTGGGTCCCGCAGGGGCGAACACCGGGGAGCTGTTTTTT. Its translation is CASSLGPAGANTGELFF.

The chain employs TRBV18 and TRBJ1-2; D is undetermined. From germline, CDR1 is KGHSH and CDR2 LQKENI. There are 14 residues in the CDR3. The V gene lost 3 bases and the J gene lost 2 bases, with 10 bases spanning the gap. The CDR3 DNA sequence: TGTGCCAGCTCACCTGACCTGGGCAACTATGGCTACACCTTC. As protein: CASSPDLGNYGYTF. Based on the CDR3 plus reference TRBV18 and TRBJ1-2, the full variable domain is NAGVMQNPRHLVRRRGQEARLRCSPMKGHSHVYWYRQLPEEGLKFMVYLQKENIIDESGMPKERFSAEFPKEGPSILRIQQVVRGDSAAYFCASSPDLGNYGYTFGSGTRLTVV.

J is TRBJ1-2 and V is TRBV7-2; 10 nucleotides align to TRBD1. CDR1 is SGHTA and CDR2 is FQGNSA in the germline V gene. This CDR3 comprises 16 residues. V lost 4 bases to trimming and J lost 7 bases; unmatched junction nucleotides: 12. CDR3 bases: TGTGCCAGCAGCTCCCCCCAGGGGACAGGGGTGTCTGGCTACACCTTC. This gives the protein CASSSPQGTGVSGYTF.

The chain couples TRBV3-1 (or the pseudogene TRBV3-2) to TRBJ1-1; 9 bases match TRBD1. V lost 3 bases to trimming and J lost 3 bases; unmatched junction nucleotides: 5. This CDR3 contains 15 residues. Germline V CDR1 and CDR2: LGHDT, YNNKEL (reference sequence). The CDR3 DNA reads TGTGCCAGCAGCCATCGGACAGGGGCGGACACTGAAGCTTTCTTT. As protein: CASSHRTGADTEAFF.

The rearrangement links TRBV5-4 to TRBJ2-2; TRBD1 matches 8 bases. The junction had 3 bases not matched to a gene; V was cut back by 2 bases and J by 0 bases. Germline values: CDR1 SGHNT, CDR2 YYREEE (reference sequence). The CDR3 runs to 16 residues. The CDR3, as DNA: TGTGCCAGCAGCTTCGGACAGGGAACGAACACCGGGGAGCTGTTTTTT. It codes for CASSFGQGTNTGELFF. Full variable domain (missing parts from reference TRBV5-4 and TRBJ2-2): ETGVTQSPTHLIKTRGQQVTLRCSSQSGHNTVSWYQQALGQGPQFIFQYYREEENGRGNFPPRFSGLQFPNYSSELNVNALELDDSALYLCASSFGQGTNTGELFFGEGSRLTVL.

The gene calls are TRBV5-4 and TRBJ2-7; D unclear. Trimming left V 3 bases short and J 2 bases short, with 12 bases between. CDR1 SGHNT and CDR2 YYREEE come from the germline V gene (reference sequence). This CDR3 spans 14 amino acids. Here the CDR3 DNA reads TGTGCCAGCAGCTCCCAGCGCCCCCCCTACGAGCAGTACTTC. This codes for CASSSQRPPYEQYF. The whole variable domain, remainder taken from reference TRBV5-4 and TRBJ2-7, is ETGVTQSPTHLIKTRGQQVTLRCSSQSGHNTVSWYQQALGQGPQFIFQYYREEENGRGNFPPRFSGLQFPNYSSELNVNALELDDSALYLCASSSQRPPYEQYFGPGTRLTVT.

The DNA of the CDR3 is TGTGCCAGCAGCGTTACCGCAGGGGGCGCTTTCTACGAGCAGTACTTC. Its protein is CASSVTAGGAFYEQYF. The V gene is TRBV9, the J gene TRBJ2-7; TRBD1 aligns across 8 bases. Unmatched junction bases numbered 10, after V lost 2 bases and J lost 3 bases. CDR1 is SGDLS and CDR2 is YYNGEE in the germline V gene. This CDR3 contains 16 residues.

This clone has a handful of counts. The V gene is TRBV2, the J gene TRBJ1-1; TRBD1 aligns across 9 bases. J was trimmed by 2 bases and V by 6 bases; bases with no gene match: 4. The CDR3 runs to 14 residues. Germline assignment: CDR1 SNHLY and CDR2 FYNNEI. The CDR3 protein is CASRWGQGNTEAFF. Here the CDR3 DNA reads TGTGCCAGCAGATGGGGACAGGGAAACACTGAAGCTTTCTTT.

V usage is TRBV5-1 and J usage is TRBJ2-2; 11 nucleotides match TRBD2. J was trimmed by 5 bases and V by 1 base; bases with no gene match: 7. The CDR3 length is 17 residues. CDR1 SGHRS and CDR2 YFSETQ come from the germline V gene. CDR3 sequence (DNA): TGCGCCAGCAGCTTGAGTCTAGCGGGAGGACGAACCGGGGAGCTGTTTTTT. It is translated as CASSLSLAGGRTGELFF.

Remarks on this clone: Within the sample, other DNA sequences also encode this same CDR3. The chain combines TRBV7-2 with TRBJ2-7; TRBD2 is a possible D gene (5 bases). V was pared by 1 base and J by 0 bases, with 7 bases between. Germline loops: CDR1 SGHTA, CDR2 FQGNSA. The CDR3 runs to 14 residues. In DNA form, the CDR3 reads TGTGCCAGCAGCTTAGGGAGGAGCTCCTACGAGCAGTACTTC. It translates to CASSLGRSSYEQYF.